The present T cell receptor (beta chain) was sequenced within a study of blood T cell repertoires in COVID-19. CDR1 and CDR2 from the germline V gene are SGHRS and YFSETQ. CDR3 length: 16 residues. With 4 bases clipped from V and 4 bases from J, the junction kept 10 bases outside the gene matches. Profiling relied on immunoSEQ multiplex PCR, and the TCRdb table lists in-frame clones only, not all of them. Seen here are some 190,000 clones, about 90% observed once, and the top ten hold approximately 1.5%. There are a few counts of this clone. The chain carries TRBV5-1 and TRBJ2-3, with 9 bases identical to TRBD2. Sequenced input: peripheral blood. The source is a man between 18 and 35 years old with active or convalescent COVID-19. The DNA for the CDR3 is TGCGCCAGCAGCACAGGAAATAGCGGGAGTGCAGATACGCAGTATTTT. Translating gives CASSTGNSGSADTQYF.